The clone carrying this T cell receptor beta chain is medium-sized by share. Rearranged V-D-J TRB sequences were amplified with a mixed TRB-A/B primer pool. TCRdb used MiXCR to reprocess the multiplex PCR reads, holding one entry per CDR3 protein. There are thousands of distinct CDR3 sequences in the sample; 22% occur only once, and around 8.5% lies in the top ten. These data are taken from a study of T cell repertoires in aging, cancer and after chemotherapy. Looking at the study overall: Paired samples before and after chemotherapy came from chronic lymphocytic leukemia patients on fludarabine- or bendamustine-based regimens.

The template was genomic DNA from peripheral blood, not RNA. Germline-derived CDR1 and CDR2 are SQVTM and ANQGSEA. The J segment lost 3 bases and the V segment lost 4 bases, leaving 8 bases of the junction unmatched. CDR3 length: 15 amino acids. This TCR derives from a human donor with a blood cancer. The rearrangement uses TRBV29-1 and TRBJ2-1; 8 positions match TRBD1. The sample consisted of blood. The CDR3 here is CSVGSGQELYNEQFF. DNA of the CDR3: TGCAGCGTTGGATCGGGACAGGAGCTCTACAATGAGCAGTTCTTC.